This is a list of T cell receptor beta chains from one sample in a study of cytomegalovirus exposure and HLA in healthy donors. Produced via immunoSEQ multiplex PCR; TCRdb's table is partial and in-frame only. The table shows 65,000 to 85,000 clones, with around two thirds occurring only once. The sequenced material came from PBMCs. These receptors all come from a man aged 55 to 70 in good health and CMV-seropositive. CDR3s include the opening cysteine and the closing phenylalanine or tryptophan. The D gene is left open where the match is weak.

J	D	V	CDR3
TRBJ2-1	.	TRBV4-3	CASSQENRGGNEQFF
TRBJ2-1	TRBD2	TRBV27	CARKVISGRIRYNEQFF
TRBJ2-7	TRBD2	TRBV11-2	CASMPGLAAYEQYF
TRBJ2-1	TRBD1	TRBV7-2	CASSAYRGDNEQFF
TRBJ2-7	TRBD1	TRBV7-9	CSSRQGQYEQYF
TRBJ2-1	TRBD2	TRBV7-2	CASSVGAGEAYNEQFF
TRBJ2-3	TRBD2	TRBV10-1	CASSSGLAGGDTQYF
TRBJ1-1	.	TRBV10-2	CASNREYNTEAFF
.	.	TRBV4-3	CASSQTISGKPYEQYF
TRBJ1-4	TRBD1	TRBV6-5	CASRKTGGTGEKLFF
TRBJ2-1	.	TRBV2	CASSQQGGVNEQFF
TRBJ2-5	TRBD1	TRBV9	CASSRDSRQETQYF
TRBJ2-5	.	TRBV5-4	CASRVLGGETQYF
TRBJ1-5	TRBD1	TRBV19	CASSMGQVGNQPQHF
TRBJ2-3	.	TRBV29-1	CSVAYTGDTQYF
TRBJ2-1	.	TRBV5-1	CATRLQGGDHNEQFF
TRBJ1-5	.	TRBV28	CASTLTGNQPQHF
TRBJ2-7	.	TRBV6-5	CASRSVSDRRYEQYF
TRBJ1-1	.	TRBV10-3	CAISPSEAGFGTEAFF
TRBJ2-1	.	TRBV5-6	CASSLAPSNEQFF
TRBJ2-5	TRBD1	TRBV9	CASSSGGGETQYF
TRBJ2-3	.	TRBV28	CASNPNLGDTQYF
TRBJ2-5	TRBD1	TRBV7-9	CSSSLGHWDRDEETQYF
TRBJ2-7	.	TRBV10-3	CAISESPTSPSSQYF
TRBJ2-3	TRBD2	TRBV18	CASSRLAGVTDTQYF
TRBJ2-3	.	TRBV30	CAWRRFRTNTDTQYF
.	.	TRBV7-8	CASSLASGTYEQYF
TRBJ2-5	TRBD1	TRBV6-5	CASSSQIQGVETQYF
TRBJ2-7	TRBD1	TRBV28	CASSILLRQGHEQYF